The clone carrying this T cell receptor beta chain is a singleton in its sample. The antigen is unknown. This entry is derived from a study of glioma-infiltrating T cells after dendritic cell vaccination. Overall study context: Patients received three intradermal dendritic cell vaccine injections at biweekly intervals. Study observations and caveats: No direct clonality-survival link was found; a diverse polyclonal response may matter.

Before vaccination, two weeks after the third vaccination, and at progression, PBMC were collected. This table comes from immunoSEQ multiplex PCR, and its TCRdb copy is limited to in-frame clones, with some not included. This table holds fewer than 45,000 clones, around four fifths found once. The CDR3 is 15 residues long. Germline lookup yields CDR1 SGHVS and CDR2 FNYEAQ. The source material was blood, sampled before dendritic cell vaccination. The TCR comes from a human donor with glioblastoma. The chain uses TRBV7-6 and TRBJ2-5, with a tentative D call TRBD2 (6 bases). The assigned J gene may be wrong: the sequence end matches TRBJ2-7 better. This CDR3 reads CASSPLRGNSYEQYF. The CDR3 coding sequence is TGTGCCAGCAGCCCCCTCCGGGGGAACTCCTACGAGCAGTACTTC.